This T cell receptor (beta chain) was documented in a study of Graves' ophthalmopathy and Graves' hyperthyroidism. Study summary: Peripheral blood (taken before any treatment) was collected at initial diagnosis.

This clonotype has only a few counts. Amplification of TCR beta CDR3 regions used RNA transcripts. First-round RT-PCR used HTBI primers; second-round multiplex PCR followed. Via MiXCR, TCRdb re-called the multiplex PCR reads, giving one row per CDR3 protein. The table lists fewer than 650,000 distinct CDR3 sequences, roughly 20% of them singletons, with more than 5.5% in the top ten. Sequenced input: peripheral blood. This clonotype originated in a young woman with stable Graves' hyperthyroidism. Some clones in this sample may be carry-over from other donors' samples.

The CDR3 DNA is TGTGCCTCAATGGGGTTCCAAGAGACCCAGTACTTC. Its translation is CASMGFQETQYF. V gene TRBV19 combines with J gene TRBJ2-5; D not certain. V was shortened by 11 bases and J by 1 base, with 11 bases between the two germline ends. CDR3 length equals 12 residues. Germline lookup yields CDR1 LNHDA and CDR2 SQIVND (reference sequence).